Described below is a single T cell receptor (beta chain) sequence and its context. This clonotype was recorded at least ten times. What antigen it recognizes has not been identified. Per-base quality was not reported, and no clone a single base away is much larger than it. This specimen belongs to a study of regulatory T cells in long-lasting Graves disease (dated by TCRdb to about 2021). Regarding the complete study: Patients with newly diagnosed Graves' disease had been on antithyroid drugs for under 3 months. This study used TCR sequencing and RNA sequencing of peripheral blood to compare persistent Graves' disease patients against newly diagnosed Graves' disease patients. The study was registered as a clinical trial and conducted in China. TCR sequencing covered about 13 persistent and around 20 newly diagnosed Graves' disease patients, around 35 samples in total. What the research found in general, with its limitations: TRBV28, TRBJ1-2 and TRBJ2-5 were preferentially used in persistent disease, while TRBV20-1 and TRBJ2-1 were favored in newly diagnosed disease. Peripheral blood alone was examined, since thyroid tissue, which constituted the primary lesion, could not be accessed. The authors acknowledged the small sample size as a limitation that may reduce accuracy. Compared with newly diagnosed patients, patients with persistent Graves' disease had lower TCR Shannon entropy and fewer highly expanded clones, which suggests clonal expansion. Only the TCR beta chain was sequenced and analyzed. Persistent patients shared more public clonotypes among themselves (around 3,000) than newly diagnosed patients did (nearly 1,000).

Libraries were made using multiplex PCR. Sequencing was performed on an Illumina HiSeq 4000. TCR beta libraries were built with iRepertoire HTBI primers and Arm-PCR amplification of CDR3 regions. PCR products were gel purified before sequencing. The paper's data handling went like this. Gene usage analysis of CDR3 amino acid clonotypes used the 60 to 80 TRBV and about 14 TRBJ segments found across samples. COPE and FqMerger were used to merge the filtered high-quality paired reads into contigs. Contigs were aligned with BLAST to IMGT TRBV, TRBD and TRBJ reference genes, and CDR3 was defined per IMGT. Clonotypes above 0.1% frequency were classified as highly expanded clones. Repertoire diversity was measured by Shannon entropy, and V-J evenness by the Gini coefficient. A clonotype was considered public if more than one individual shared it. Starting from the raw public reads, TCRdb applied fastp trimming at Q25, assembled clones with MiXCR and retained in-frame beta chains. Every entry covers one CDR3 protein and lists the most common genes and DNA from its rows. The V and J calls were determined by TCRdb, not by the authors. The sample table contains 400,000 to 450,000 distinct CDR3 sequences; only one count was recorded for roughly 15% of them. The top ten constitute roughly 10% of the sample.

CDR1 and CDR2 are drawn from the germline V gene: MDHEN, SYDVKM. V was cut back by 5 bases and J by 0 bases, leaving a gap of 20 bases between them. Including cysteine and phenylalanine, the CDR3 has 17 amino acids. The read is trimmed to its CDR3 DNA, 51 bases read in frame from base 1. In light of the paper, this sample's time point label describes: newly diagnosed GD, antithyroid drugs for less than 3 months. For both TCR sequencing and RNA sequencing, RNA was extracted from PBMCs in TRIzol. The diagnosis of Graves' disease was made according to American Thyroid Association guidelines. Recruitment of patients was carried out at an endocrinology department in Xi'an, China. From each patient, approximately 9.9 milliliters of peripheral blood was collected into an EDTA anticoagulant tube. PBMCs were isolated by Ficoll Paque Plus density gradient separation without further T cell sorting. An Agilent 2100 Bioanalyzer and agarose gel were used to check RNA quality, and a NanoDrop 2000 was used to measure RNA concentration.

A further study also used this sample, focusing on T cells in Graves' hyperthyroidism and ophthalmopathy. From the second report: Stable Graves' hyperthyroidism was defined as no progression to ophthalmopathy during 18 months of follow-up. Hyperthyroidism patients were aged 18 to 65 years and newly diagnosed, with disease duration of less than 2 months. Patients with uncontrolled infections, other autoimmune diseases, pregnancy or lactation were excluded. Clinical symptoms, serum thyroxine and TRAb, thyroid ultrasound, and orbital computed tomography formed the basis for the diagnoses. For the first round of RT-PCR on the TCR CDR3, the HTBI primer set was used together with the Qiagen OneStep RT-PCR kit. Most expanded thyroid clonotypes (frequency above 0.001) were also found in blood, which suggests that blood repertoires may mirror thyroid immune responses. A model built on a 13 V-J signature distinguished ophthalmopathy from stable hyperthyroidism, reaching 85% to 90% sensitivity and about 81% specificity in cross-validation and 80%/75% in testing. In validation, progression to ophthalmopathy was predicted by the model with 70% to 71% sensitivity and around 75% specificity, a median of approximately 6.5 months before onset. To identify distinguishing TCR V-J signatures, a discovery cohort of around 100 patients was used, comprising 40 to 45 with Graves' ophthalmopathy and around 60 with stable Graves' hyperthyroidism. Whether ophthalmopathy could be predicted prospectively was tested in an independent validation cohort made up of under 20 hyperthyroidism patients plus 17 patients who later progressed to ophthalmopathy. The 75 to 100 discovery patients were randomly split 7:3 into training and test sets. In addition, the study compared T-cell repertoires in thyroid tissue and in blood from several Graves' hyperthyroidism patients. Following sampling, methimazole starting at 30 mg daily was given to hyperthyroidism patients, and high-dose intravenous methylprednisolone was given to ophthalmopathy patients. A second multiplex PCR round built the libraries, followed by size selection and purification. Libraries were sequenced paired-end with 100 bp reads on an Illumina HiSeq2000. SOAPnuke was used to process the raw data, removing reads that contained adapters or uncalled bases, had a mean Phred below 15, or lacked an exact match to the constant primer or identifier. High-quality paired reads were merged with COPE v1.2.5, and unique nucleotide sequences were defined as clonotypes. MiTCR v1.1 was used to align the clonotypes against IMGT TRBV, TRBD and TRBJ reference segments. The analysis included only V-J combinations with a frequency above 0.0001, which together covered around 99% of the repertoires. The TCS score was defined as the ratio of F50 (clonal expansion) to E x V (chaos), calculated using BLOSUM62-based TCRdist between CDR3 peptides within each V-J. Welch's t-statistics and random forest reduced roughly 500 V-J features to some 14, which were used in a naive Bayes classifier (R e1071). No statistical method was used to fix the sample size in advance, and group allocation was not hidden from the investigators. The paper describes TCR Vbeta CDR3 sequencing of 120 to 150 peripheral blood samples, made up of 43 ophthalmopathy patients, 70 to 75 hyperthyroidism patients and around 17 progressor patients.

The sequenced sample was peripheral blood mononuclear cells (PBMCs), obtained at new diagnosis, from a patient treated with antithyroid drugs. The origin of this receptor is a woman aged 30 to 39 with Graves disease. Donor details come from another sample of the same person, matched by shared clones. The rearrangement combines TRBV28 with TRBJ2-7, with a weak D call of TRBD2 (5 bases match). The CDR3 in this case is CASSLNEGEGYSYEQYF. In nucleotide form, the sequence is TGTGCCAGCAGTCTAAACGAGGGCGAGGGATACTCCTACGAGCAGTACTTC.